Sequencing of this T cell receptor beta chain was carried out in a study of cytomegalovirus exposure and HLA in healthy donors. Study-wide results and limits: Later, an analysis found that TCR clusters from the first cohort tended to co-occur in the 95 to 150 validation repertoires. Reports credit the classifier with highly specific, highly sensitive diagnosis of cytomegalovirus status. The authors listed approximately 160 TCR beta chains as cytomegalovirus-associated.

The validation cohort, a group of roughly 120 subjects, included the donors and was separate from the roughly 670-subject first cohort. Germline CDR1 and CDR2: PRHDT and FYEKMQ (reference sequence). CDR3 length: 15 amino acids. The V gene end was trimmed by 4 bases and the J gene end by 7 bases; junction bases not matched to a gene: 8. This table comes from immunoSEQ multiplex PCR, and its TCRdb copy is limited to in-frame clones, with some not included. The repertoire has more than 95,000 clones, about 83% of them found once; the top ten carry roughly 5%. Notes on this clone: The antigen is not known.

V is TRBV13 and J is TRBJ1-4; 8 nucleotides match TRBD1. The sequence was collected from a man aged 18 to 29 in good health and CMV-seronegative. The sample was PBMCs. CDR3 sequence: CASSYGTGRGEKLFF. The CDR3 region has the DNA TGTGCCAGCAGCTACGGGACAGGCCGCGGTGAAAAACTGTTTTTT.